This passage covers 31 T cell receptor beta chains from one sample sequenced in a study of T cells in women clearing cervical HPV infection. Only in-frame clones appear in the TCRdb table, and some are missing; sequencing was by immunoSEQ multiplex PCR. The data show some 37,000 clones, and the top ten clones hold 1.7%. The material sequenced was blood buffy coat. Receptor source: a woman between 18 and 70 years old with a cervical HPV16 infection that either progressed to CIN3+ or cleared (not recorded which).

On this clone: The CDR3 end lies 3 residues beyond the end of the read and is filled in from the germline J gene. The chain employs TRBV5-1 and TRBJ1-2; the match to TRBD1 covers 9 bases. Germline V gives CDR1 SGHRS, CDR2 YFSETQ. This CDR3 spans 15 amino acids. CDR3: CASSVGQGRADTYTF. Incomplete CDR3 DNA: TGCGCCAGCAGCGTGGGACAGGGAAGGGCGGATACC. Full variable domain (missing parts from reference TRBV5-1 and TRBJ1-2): KAGVTQTPRYLIKTRGQQVTLSCSPISGHRSVSWYQQTPGQGLQFLFEYFSETQRNKGNFPGRFSGRQFSNSRSEMNVSTLELGDSALYLCASSVGQGRADTYTFGSGTRLTVV.

The CDR3 protein is CASSLARSGGTQYF. CDR3 DNA, as far as it was read: TGTGCCAGCAGCTTAGCGCGGAGCGGGGGTACG. This sequence joins TRBV7-2 and TRBJ2-3, with 8 bases lining up with TRBD2. The read terminates 3 residues ahead of where the CDR3 ends, so the germline J gene completes it. Trimming at V came to 0 bases and at J to 8 bases, leaving 4 bases not matched to a gene. The CDR3 is made up of 14 amino acids. CDR1 SGHTA and CDR2 FQGNSA come from the germline V gene.

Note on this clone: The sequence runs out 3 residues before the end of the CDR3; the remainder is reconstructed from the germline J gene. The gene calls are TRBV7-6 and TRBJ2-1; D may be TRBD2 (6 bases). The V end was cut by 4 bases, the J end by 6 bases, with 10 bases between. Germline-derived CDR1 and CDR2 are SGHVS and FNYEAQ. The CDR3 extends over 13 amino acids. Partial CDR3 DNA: TGTGCCAGCAGCTCGGGACTCTTCAATGAG. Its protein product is CASSSGLFNE. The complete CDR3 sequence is CASSSGLFNEQFF.

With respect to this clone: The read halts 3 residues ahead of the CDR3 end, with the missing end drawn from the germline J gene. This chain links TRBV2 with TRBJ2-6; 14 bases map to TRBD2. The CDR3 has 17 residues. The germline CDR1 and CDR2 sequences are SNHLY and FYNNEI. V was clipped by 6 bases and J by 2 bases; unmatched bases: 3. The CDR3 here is CASRRTSGGTGANVLTF. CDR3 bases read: TGTGCCAGCAGGCGGACTAGCGGGGGGACTGGGGCCAACGTC. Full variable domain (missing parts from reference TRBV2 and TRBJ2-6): EPEVTQTPSHQVTQMGQEVILRCVPISNHLYFYWYRQILGQKVEFLVSFYNNEISEKSEIFDDQFSVERPDGSNFTLKIRSTKLEDSAMYFCASRRTSGGTGANVLTFGAGSRLTVL.

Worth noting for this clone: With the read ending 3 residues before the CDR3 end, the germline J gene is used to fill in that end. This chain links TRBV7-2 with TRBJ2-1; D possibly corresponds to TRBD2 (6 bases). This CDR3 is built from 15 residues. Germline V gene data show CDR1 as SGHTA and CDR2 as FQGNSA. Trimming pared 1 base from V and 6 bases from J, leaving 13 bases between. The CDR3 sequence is CASSLVGGEINEQFF. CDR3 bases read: TGTGCCAGCAGCTTAGTGGGCGGGGAGATCAATGAG. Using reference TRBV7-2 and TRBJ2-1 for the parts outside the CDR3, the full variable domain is GAGVSQSPSNKVTEKGKDVELRCDPISGHTALYWYRQSLGQGLEFLIYFQGNSAPDKSGLPSDRFSAERTGGSVSTLTIQRTQQEDSAVYLCASSLVGGEINEQFFGPGTRLTVL.

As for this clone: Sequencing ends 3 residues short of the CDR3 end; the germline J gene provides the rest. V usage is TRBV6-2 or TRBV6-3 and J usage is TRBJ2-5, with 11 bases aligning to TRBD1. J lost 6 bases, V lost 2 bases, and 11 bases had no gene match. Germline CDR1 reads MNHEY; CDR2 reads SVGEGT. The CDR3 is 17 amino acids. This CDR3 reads CASSYPPDRGRKKTQYF. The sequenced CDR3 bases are TGTGCCAGCAGTTACCCCCCGGACAGGGGGCGCAAAAAGACC.

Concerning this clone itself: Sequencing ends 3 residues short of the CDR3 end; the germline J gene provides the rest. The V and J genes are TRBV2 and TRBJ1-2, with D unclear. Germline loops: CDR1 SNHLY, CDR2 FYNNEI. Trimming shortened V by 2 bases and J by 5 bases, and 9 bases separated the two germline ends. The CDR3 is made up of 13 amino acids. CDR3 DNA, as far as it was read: TGTGCCAGCAGTGAACCCGGGGTGTATGGC. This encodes CASSEPGVYG. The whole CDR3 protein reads CASSEPGVYGYTF.

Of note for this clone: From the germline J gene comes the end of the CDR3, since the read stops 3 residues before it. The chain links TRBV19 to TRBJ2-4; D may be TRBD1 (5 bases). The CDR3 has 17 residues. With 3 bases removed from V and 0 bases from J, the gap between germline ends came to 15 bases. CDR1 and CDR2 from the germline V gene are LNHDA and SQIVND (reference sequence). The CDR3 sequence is CASSISPHGAAKNIQYF. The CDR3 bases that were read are TGTGCCAGTAGTATTTCCCCACATGGGGCAGCCAAAAACATT.

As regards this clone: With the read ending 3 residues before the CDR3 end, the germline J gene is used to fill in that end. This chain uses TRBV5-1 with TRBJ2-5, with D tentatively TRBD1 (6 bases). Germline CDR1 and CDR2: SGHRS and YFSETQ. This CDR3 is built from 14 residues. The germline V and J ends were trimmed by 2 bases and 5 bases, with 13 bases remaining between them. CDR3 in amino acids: CASSLEGVAETQYF. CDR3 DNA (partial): TGCGCCAGCAGCTTAGAGGGGGTGGCGGAGACC.

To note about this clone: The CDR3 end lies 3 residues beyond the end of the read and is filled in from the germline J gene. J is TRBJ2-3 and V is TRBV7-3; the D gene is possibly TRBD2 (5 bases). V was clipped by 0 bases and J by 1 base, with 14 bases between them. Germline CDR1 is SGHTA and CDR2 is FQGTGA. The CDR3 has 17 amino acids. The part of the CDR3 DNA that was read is TGTGCCAGCAGCTTAACGGCTAGCTCGTCGGGCACAGATACG. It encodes CASSLTASSSGTDT. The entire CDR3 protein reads CASSLTASSSGTDTQYF.

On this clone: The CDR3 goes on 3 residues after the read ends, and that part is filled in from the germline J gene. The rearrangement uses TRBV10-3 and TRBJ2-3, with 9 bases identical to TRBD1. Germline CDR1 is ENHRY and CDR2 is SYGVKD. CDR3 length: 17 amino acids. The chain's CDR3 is CAISEPTGGDAQETQYF. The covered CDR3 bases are TGTGCCATCAGTGAGCCGACAGGGGGTGACGCACAAGAGACG.

The CDR3 bases that were read are TGCAGTGCTAGATCGGGTTCGGTGCGCACAGATACG. Protein product: CSARSGSVRTDT. The entire CDR3 protein reads CSARSGSVRTDTQYF. V gene TRBV20-1 combines with J gene TRBJ2-3, with D uncertain. The read terminates 3 residues ahead of where the CDR3 ends, so the germline J gene completes it. Germline V gives CDR1 DFQATT, CDR2 SNEGSKA (reference sequence). Trimming removed 2 bases at V and 1 base at J, with 13 bases between. The CDR3 sequence is 15 residues long.

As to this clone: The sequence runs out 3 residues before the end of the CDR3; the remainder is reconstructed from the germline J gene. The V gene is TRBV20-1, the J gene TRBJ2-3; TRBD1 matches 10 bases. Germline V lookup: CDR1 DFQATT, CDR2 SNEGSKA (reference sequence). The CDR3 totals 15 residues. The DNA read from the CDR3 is TGCAGTGCTGGCACCGGGACAGGGGATTCCGGAACG. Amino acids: CSAGTGTGDSGT. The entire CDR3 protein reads CSAGTGTGDSGTQYF.

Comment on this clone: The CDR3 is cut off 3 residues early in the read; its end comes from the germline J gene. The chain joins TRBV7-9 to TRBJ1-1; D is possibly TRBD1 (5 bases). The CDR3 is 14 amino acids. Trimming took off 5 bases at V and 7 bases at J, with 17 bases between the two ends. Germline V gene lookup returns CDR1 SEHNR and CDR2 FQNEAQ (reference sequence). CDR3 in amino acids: CASSLGGVPLEAFF. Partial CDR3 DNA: TGTGCCAGCAGCCTAGGAGGGGTGCCCCTTGAA.

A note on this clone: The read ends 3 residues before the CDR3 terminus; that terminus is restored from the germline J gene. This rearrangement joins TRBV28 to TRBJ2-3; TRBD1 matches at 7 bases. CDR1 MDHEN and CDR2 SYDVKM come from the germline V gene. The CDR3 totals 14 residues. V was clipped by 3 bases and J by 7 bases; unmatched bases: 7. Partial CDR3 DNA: TGTGCCAGCAGTTTGGAAGGGGGCAGGAATACG. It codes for CASSLEGGRNT. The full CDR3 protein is CASSLEGGRNTQYF.

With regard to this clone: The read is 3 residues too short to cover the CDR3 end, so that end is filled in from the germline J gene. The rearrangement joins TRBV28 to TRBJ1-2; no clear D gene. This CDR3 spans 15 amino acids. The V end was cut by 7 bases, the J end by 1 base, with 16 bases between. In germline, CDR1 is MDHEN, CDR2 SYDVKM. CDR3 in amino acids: CASIEAGDFNYGYTF. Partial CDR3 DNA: TGTGCCAGCATCGAGGCGGGCGATTTTAACTATGGC.

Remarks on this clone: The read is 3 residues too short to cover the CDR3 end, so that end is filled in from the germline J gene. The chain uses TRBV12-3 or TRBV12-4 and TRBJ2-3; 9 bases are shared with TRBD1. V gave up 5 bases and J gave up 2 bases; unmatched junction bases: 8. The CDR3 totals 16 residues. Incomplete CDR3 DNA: TGTGCCAGCAGTAACCGGGACAGGGCCTTCACAGATACG. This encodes CASSNRDRAFTDT. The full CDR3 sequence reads CASSNRDRAFTDTQYF.

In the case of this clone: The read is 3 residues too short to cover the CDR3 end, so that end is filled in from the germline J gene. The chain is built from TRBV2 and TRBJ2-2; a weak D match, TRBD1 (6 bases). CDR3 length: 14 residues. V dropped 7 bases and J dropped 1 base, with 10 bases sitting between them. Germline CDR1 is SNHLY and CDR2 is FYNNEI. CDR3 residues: CASNGQRNTGELFF. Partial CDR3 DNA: TGTGCCAGCAACGGACAGAGGAACACCGGGGAG.

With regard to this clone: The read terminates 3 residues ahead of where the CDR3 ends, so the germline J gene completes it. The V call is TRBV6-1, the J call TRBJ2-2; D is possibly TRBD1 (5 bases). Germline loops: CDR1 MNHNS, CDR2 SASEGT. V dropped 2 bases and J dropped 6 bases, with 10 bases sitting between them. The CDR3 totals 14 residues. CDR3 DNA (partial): TGTGCCAGCAGTGAAATCGCCAGGGCCGGGGAG. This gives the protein CASSEIARAGE. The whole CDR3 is CASSEIARAGELFF.

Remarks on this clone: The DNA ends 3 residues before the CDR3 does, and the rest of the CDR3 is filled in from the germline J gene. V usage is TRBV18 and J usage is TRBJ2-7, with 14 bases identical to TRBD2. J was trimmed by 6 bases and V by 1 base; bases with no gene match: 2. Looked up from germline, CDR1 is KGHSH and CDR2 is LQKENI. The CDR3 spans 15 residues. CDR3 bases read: TGTGCCAGCTCACCACGGACTAGCGGGGGGCCCGAG. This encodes CASSPRTSGGPE. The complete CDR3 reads CASSPRTSGGPEQYF.

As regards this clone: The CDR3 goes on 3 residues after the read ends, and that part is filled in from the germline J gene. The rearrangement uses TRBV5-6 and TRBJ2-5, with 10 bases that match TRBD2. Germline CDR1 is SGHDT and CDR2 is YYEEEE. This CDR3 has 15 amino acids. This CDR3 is CASSLRTSGADTQYF. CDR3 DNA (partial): TGTGCCAGCAGCCTGAGGACTAGCGGTGCAGATACC.

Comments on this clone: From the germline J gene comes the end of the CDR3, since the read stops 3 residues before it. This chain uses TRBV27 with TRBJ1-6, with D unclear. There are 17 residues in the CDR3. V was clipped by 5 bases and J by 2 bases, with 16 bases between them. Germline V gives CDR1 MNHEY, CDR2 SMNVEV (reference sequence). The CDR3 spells CASSRKRVSTYNSPLHF. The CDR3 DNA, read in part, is TGTGCCAGCAGTCGGAAGAGGGTGAGCACCTATAATTCACCC.

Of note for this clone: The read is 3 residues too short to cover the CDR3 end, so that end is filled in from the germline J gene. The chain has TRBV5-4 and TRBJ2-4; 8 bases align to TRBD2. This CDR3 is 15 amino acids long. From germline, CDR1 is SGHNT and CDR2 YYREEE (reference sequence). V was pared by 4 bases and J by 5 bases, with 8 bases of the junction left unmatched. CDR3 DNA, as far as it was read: TGTGCCAGCAGCACCCCCCACGGGGGGGAAAACATT. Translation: CASSTPHGGENI. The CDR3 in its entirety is CASSTPHGGENIQYF.

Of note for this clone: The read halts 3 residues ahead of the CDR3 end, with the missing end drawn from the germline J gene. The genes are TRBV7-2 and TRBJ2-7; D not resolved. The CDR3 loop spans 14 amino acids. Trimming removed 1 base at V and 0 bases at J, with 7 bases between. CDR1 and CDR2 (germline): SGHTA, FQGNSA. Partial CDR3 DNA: TGTGCCAGCAGCTTAGGTTCCAGCTCCTACGAG. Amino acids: CASSLGSSSYE. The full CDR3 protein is CASSLGSSSYEQYF.

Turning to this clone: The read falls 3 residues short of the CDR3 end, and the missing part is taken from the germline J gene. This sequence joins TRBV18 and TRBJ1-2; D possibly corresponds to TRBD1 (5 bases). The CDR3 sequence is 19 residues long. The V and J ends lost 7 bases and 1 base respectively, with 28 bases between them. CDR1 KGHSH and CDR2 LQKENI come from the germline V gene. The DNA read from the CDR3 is TGTGCCAGCTTCCCCCGGGAGCTGGACATCTTCATACTTAACTATGGC. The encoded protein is CASFPRELDIFILNYG. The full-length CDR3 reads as CASFPRELDIFILNYGYTF.

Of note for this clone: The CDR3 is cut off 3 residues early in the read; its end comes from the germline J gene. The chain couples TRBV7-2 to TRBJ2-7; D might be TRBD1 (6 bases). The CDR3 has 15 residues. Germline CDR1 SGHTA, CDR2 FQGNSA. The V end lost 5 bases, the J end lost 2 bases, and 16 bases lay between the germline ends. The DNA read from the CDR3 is TGTGCCAGCAGCCGCGATACAGGGAGAGCCTACGAG. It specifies CASSRDTGRAYE. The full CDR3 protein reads CASSRDTGRAYEQYF.

The CDR3 region is CSVEVSPGTEAFF. The part of the CDR3 DNA that was read is TGCAGCGTTGAAGTCTCGCCGGGCACTGAA. This chain uses TRBV29-1 with TRBJ1-1, with D uncertain. With the read ending 3 residues before the CDR3 end, the germline J gene is used to fill in that end. This CDR3 comprises 13 residues. Germline CDR1 SQVTM, CDR2 ANQGSEA. Trimming removed 1 base from V and 4 bases from J, with 10 bases in between.

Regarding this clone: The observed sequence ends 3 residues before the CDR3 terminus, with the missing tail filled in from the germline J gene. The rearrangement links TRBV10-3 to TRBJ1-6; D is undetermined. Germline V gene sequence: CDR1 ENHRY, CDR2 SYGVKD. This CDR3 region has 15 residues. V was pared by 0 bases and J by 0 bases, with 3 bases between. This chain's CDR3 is CAISESSSYNSPLHF. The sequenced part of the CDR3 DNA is TGTGCCATCAGTGAGTCTAGCTCCTATAATTCACCC.

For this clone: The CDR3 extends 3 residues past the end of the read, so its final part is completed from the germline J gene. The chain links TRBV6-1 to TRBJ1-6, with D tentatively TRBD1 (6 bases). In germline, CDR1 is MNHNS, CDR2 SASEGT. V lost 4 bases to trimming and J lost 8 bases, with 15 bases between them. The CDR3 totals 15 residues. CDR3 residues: CASSGERGIYSPLHF. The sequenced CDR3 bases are TGTGCCAGCAGTGGGGAAAGGGGGATATATTCACCC.

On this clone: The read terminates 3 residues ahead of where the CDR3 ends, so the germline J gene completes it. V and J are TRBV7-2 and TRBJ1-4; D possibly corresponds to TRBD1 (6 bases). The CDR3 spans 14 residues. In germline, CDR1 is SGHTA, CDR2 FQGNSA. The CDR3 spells CASSLGNRVSPLFF. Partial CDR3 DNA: TGTGCCAGCAGCTTAGGAAACAGGGTTTCACCA.

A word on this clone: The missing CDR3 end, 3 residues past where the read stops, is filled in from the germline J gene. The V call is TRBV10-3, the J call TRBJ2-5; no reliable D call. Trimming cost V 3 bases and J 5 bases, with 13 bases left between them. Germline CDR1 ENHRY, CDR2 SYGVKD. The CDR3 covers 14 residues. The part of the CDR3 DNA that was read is TGTGCCATCAGTGACCCCCCATCGGTGGAGACC. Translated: CAISDPPSVET. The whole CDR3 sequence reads CAISDPPSVETQYF.